One T cell receptor beta chain is described in this entry. The sample comes from a study of blood T cell repertoires in COVID-19. In the original workflow: Nucleated cell number was recorded as an estimate derived from reference gene primer amplification. Sequencing used immunoSEQ multiplex PCR; TCRdb keeps in-frame clones, though not all of them. That table gives V, J and clone size, and the DNA gave D and trimming. The sample consists of over 300,000 clones, over 75% of them appearing once. Recruitment covered about 26 US areas and drew participants whose ages spanned roughly 18 to 89 years. Trimming removed 4 bases from V and 5 bases from J; junction bases left unmatched: 9. The CDR3 covers 16 residues. Germline V gives CDR1 MNHEY, CDR2 SVGEGT.

The chain is built from TRBV6-2 or TRBV6-3 and TRBJ2-4; 9 bases map to TRBD1. This sequence was found in a man aged 30 to 39 who had recovered from COVID-19. Sequencing was carried out using PBMCs or T cells enriched from blood (not recorded which). Here the CDR3 DNA reads TGTGCCAGCAGTTCCTTCGGACAGGGGATGGAAAACATTCAGTACTTC. Protein: CASSSFGQGMENIQYF.